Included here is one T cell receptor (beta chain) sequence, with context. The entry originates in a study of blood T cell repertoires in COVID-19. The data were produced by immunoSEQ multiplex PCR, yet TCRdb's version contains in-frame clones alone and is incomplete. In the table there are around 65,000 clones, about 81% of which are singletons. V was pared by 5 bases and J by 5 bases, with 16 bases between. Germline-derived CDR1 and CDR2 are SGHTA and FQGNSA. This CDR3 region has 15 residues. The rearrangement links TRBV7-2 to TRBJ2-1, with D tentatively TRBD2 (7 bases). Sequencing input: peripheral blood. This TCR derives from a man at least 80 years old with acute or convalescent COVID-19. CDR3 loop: CASSREGGGHNEQFF. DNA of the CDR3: TGTGCCAGCAGCCGTGAGGGCGGGGGCCACAATGAGCAGTTCTTC. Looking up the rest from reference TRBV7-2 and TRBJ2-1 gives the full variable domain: GAGVSQSPSNKVTEKGKDVELRCDPISGHTALYWYRQSLGQGLEFLIYFQGNSAPDKSGLPSDRFSAERTGGSVSTLTIQRTQQEDSAVYLCASSREGGGHNEQFFGPGTRLTVL.